The T cell receptor (beta chain) under discussion was sequenced for a study of metastatic and nonmetastatic thyroid tumors. On the study more broadly: Comparative analysis of repertoires was undertaken across blood and tumor or nodule tissue obtained from malignant and benign thyroid patients. Overall study results and limits: It was reported that TCR beta diversity was significantly higher in malignant thyroid tumors than benign nodules, in blood and tumor.

The entire patient cohort was treatment-naive prior to thyroid surgery. A word on this clone: Its antigen is as yet unknown. The junction departs from germline at one end; a sequencing error may be responsible.

Authors' methods: The study's classifier, a distant-metastasis tool for papillary thyroid cancer, was built using CDR3 differences across clinicopathological groups. MiXCR reprocessed the PCR reads for TCRdb. The V and J calls and clone size come from TCRdb's table, not from the authors' own analysis. The sample carries under 30,000 clones, 20% to 25% recorded once. What was sequenced was blood. The receptor was derived from a male donor with papillary thyroid cancer or a benign thyroid nodule (not recorded which). Some clones in this sample may be carry-over from other donors' samples.

The CDR3 DNA is TGTGCCAGCAGATTAGTATCGGGGAGGACTGAAGCTTTCTTT. Its protein is CASRLVSGRTEAFF. The chain couples TRBV12-3 or TRBV12-4 to TRBJ1-1; D ambiguous. The length of the CDR3 is 14 residues.